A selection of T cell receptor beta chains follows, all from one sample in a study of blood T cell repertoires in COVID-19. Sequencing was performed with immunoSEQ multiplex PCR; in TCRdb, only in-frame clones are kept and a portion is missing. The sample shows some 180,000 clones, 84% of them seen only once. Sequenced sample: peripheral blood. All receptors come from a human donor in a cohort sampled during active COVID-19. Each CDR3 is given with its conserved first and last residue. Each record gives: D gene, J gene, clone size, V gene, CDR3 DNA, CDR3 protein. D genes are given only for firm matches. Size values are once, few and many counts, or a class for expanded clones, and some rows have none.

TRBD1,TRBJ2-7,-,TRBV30,TGTGCCTGTATTTCTCAGGGGGACGAGCAGTACTTC,CACISQGDEQYF
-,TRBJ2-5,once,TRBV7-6,TGTGCCAGCAGCTTAGACGGACTTGGCCAAGAGACCCAGTACTTC,CASSLDGLGQETQYF
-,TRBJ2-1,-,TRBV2,TGTGCCAGCAACGGTCACAATGAGCAGTTCTTC,CASNGHNEQFF
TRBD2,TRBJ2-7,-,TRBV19,TGTGCCAGTAGTATAGAGACTAGCGGGAGCAGCGAGCAGTACTTC,CASSIETSGSSEQYF
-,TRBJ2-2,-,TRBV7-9,TGTGCCAGCAGCTTGGGGGGGAACACCGGGGAGCTGTTTTTT,CASSLGGNTGELFF
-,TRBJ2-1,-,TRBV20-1,TGCAGTGCTAGTCTGTTCGCTCGGGATAGCTCCTACAATGAGCAGTTCTTC,CSASLFARDSSYNEQFF
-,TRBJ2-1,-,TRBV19,TGTGCCACCAATAAAAGGAAGAAGCTAGCAGAAGTTACAGATGAGCAGTTCTTC,CATNKRKKLAEVTDEQFF
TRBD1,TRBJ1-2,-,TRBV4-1,TGCGCCAGCAGCCCCGGACAGGGGTTGGGCTATGGCTACACCTTC,CASSPGQGLGYGYTF
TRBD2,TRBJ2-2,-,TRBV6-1,TGTGCCAGCAGTGAAGCTAGCGGGAGCTGGGCCGGGGAGCTGTTTTTT,CASSEASGSWAGELFF
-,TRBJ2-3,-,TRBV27,TGTGCCAGCAGTTTCGTCTTTACAGATACGCAGTATTTT,CASSFVFTDTQYF
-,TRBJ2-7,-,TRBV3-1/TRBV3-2,TGTGCCAGCAGCGAAGACAGGTCTTACGACTACGAGCAGTACTTC,CASSEDRSYDYEQYF
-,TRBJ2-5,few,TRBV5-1,TGCGCCAGCAACCCAGGGGACCAAGAGACCCAGTACTTC,CASNPGDQETQYF
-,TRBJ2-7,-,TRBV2,TGTGCCAGCAGACCCAGGGACACCCCGGCCGAGCAGTACTTC,CASRPRDTPAEQYF
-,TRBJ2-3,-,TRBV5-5,TGTGCCAGCAGCTTGGCTGTTACGGGGGGCGGAGATACGCAGTATTTT,CASSLAVTGGGDTQYF
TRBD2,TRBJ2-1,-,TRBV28,TGTGCCAGCAGTTTCCTGGGACTAGTTCGTGAGCAGTTCTTC,CASSFLGLVREQFF
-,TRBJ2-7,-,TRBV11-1,TGTGCCAGCAGCTTAGCGCTCGGCAGGGGAAGCTACGAGCAGTACTTC,CASSLALGRGSYEQYF
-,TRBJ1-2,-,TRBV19,TGTGCCAGTAGGCCCCAGGGTCACTATGGCTACACCTTC,CASRPQGHYGYTF
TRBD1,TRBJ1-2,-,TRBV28,TGTGCCAGCAGGTTAACAGGGGTGTCTAACTATGGCTACACCTTC,CASRLTGVSNYGYTF
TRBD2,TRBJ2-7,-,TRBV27,TGTGCCAGCAGTTTGCTAGCGGGATTGAGCGAGCAGTACTTC,CASSLLAGLSEQYF